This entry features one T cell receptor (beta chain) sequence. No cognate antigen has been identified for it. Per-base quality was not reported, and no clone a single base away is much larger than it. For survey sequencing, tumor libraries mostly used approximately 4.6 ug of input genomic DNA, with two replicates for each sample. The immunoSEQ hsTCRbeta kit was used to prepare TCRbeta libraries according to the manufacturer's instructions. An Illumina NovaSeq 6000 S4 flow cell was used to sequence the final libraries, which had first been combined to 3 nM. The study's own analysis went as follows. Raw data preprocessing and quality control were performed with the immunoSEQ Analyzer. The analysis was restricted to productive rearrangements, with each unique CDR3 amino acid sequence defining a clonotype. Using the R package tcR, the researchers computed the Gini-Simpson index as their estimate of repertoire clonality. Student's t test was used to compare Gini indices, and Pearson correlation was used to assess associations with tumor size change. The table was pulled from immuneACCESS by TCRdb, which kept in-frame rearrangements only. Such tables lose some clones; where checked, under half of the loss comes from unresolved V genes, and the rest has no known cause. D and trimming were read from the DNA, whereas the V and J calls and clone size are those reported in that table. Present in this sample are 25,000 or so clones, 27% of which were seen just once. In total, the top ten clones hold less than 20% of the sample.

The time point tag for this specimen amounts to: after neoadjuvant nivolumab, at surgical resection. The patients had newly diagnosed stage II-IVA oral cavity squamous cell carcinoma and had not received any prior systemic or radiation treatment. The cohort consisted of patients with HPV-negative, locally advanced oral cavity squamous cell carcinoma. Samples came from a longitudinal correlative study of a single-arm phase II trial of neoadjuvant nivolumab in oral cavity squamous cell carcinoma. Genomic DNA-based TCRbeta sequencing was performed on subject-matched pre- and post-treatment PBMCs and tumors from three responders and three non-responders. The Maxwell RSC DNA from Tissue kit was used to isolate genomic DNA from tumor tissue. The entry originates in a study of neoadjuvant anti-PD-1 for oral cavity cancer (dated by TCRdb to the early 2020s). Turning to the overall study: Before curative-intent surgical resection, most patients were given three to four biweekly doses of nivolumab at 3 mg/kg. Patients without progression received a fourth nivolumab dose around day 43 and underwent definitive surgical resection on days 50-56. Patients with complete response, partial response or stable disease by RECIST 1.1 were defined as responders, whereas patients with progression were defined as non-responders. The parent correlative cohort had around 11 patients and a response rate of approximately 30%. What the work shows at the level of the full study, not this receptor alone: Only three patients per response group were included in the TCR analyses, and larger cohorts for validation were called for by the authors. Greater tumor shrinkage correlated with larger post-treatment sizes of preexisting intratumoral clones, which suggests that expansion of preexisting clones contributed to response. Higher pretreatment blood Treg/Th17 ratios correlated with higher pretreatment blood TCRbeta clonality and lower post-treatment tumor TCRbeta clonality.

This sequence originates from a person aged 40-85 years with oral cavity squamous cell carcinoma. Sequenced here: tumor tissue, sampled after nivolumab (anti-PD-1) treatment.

The DNA sequence is TGTGCCAGCAACCGACCGGGTTCCTACGAGCAGTACTTC. Its translation reads: CASNRPGSYEQYF. The rearranged chain carries TRBV2 and TRBJ2-7; no D gene is confidently identified. V was cut back by 7 bases and J by 1 base, leaving a gap of 11 bases between them. Taken from cysteine to phenylalanine, the CDR3 has 13 residues. Kept here is only the CDR3 DNA, which spans 39 bases and is read in frame from base 1. From a lookup of the germline V gene, CDR1 and CDR2 are SNHLY and FYNNEI.